Listed below are T cell receptor beta chains from one sample, sequenced in a study of T cell changes during pregnancy in multiple sclerosis. Only in-frame clones appear in the TCRdb table, and some are missing; sequencing was by immunoSEQ multiplex PCR. In the table there are around 60,000 clones, roughly 90% of which are singletons. This specimen was peripheral blood, taken in the second trimester of pregnancy. The receptors here all came from a female donor in good health, enrolled as a control in a pregnancy study. CDR3s include the opening cysteine and the closing phenylalanine or tryptophan. The order of the fields is D gene, J gene, clone size, V gene, CDR3 DNA, CDR3 protein. D genes are given only for firm matches. Clone size, where shown, is once, few, many, or a class for clones that have expanded.

NA | TRBJ2-5 | NA | TRBV5-1 | TGCGCCAGCAGCTTGGCGGCAGGGGGGCAAGAGACCCAGTACTTC | CASSLAAGGQETQYF
TRBD1 | TRBJ2-2 | NA | TRBV18 | TGTGCCAGCTCACCGGGCACAGGGGGCTGGCCGAACACCGGGGAGCTGTTTTTT | CASSPGTGGWPNTGELFF
NA | TRBJ2-3 | NA | TRBV7-3 | TGTGCCAGCAGCTTAACGGGTCCCGGGGATACGCAGTATTTT | CASSLTGPGDTQYF
NA | TRBJ2-2 | once | TRBV5-1 | TGCGCCAGCAGCTTATCAGGGGCCACCGGGGAGCTGTTTTTT | CASSLSGATGELFF
NA | TRBJ2-3 | few | TRBV19 | TGTGCCAGTAGTATGAGGGCCGCTGGCACAGATACGCAGTATTTT | CASSMRAAGTDTQYF
TRBD2 | TRBJ2-7 | NA | TRBV13 | TGTGCCAGCAGCCTAGCGGGAGGAGGGCCCGAGCAGTACTTC | CASSLAGGGPEQYF
NA | TRBJ1-2 | NA | TRBV2 | TGTGCCAGCAGTATCGCCACACAGGGTCCTGGCTACACCTTC | CASSIATQGPGYTF
NA | TRBJ1-1 | NA | TRBV10-1 | TGCGCCAACCCCGACCGTCCAGGGTACATGAACACTGAAGCTTTCTTT | CANPDRPGYMNTEAFF
TRBD2 | TRBJ2-3 | NA | TRBV11-2 | TGTGCCAGCAGGTCTAGCGGGGGGGCCCTTGGCACGCAGTATTTT | CASRSSGGALGTQYF
TRBD1 | TRBJ1-2 | NA | TRBV6-5 | TGTGCCAGCAGGATGGGACAGTATGGCTACACCTTC | CASRMGQYGYTF
NA | TRBJ1-5 | NA | TRBV7-2 | TGTGCCAGCAGCCCCAGCGTGTGGGGAGACAATCAGCCCCAGCATTTT | CASSPSVWGDNQPQHF
TRBD2 | TRBJ2-1 | NA | TRBV11-2 | TGTGCCAGCAGCTTACCCTCACTAGCGGGAGGCCATGAGCAGTTCTTC | CASSLPSLAGGHEQFF
NA | TRBJ2-3 | NA | TRBV7-9 | TGTGCCAGCGGCGGGACTACAGATACGCAGTATTTT | CASGGTTDTQYF
NA | TRBJ2-1 | NA | TRBV2 | TGTGCCAGCAGTGTGGGCACTGAGCAGTTCTTC | CASSVGTEQFF
NA | TRBJ1-6 | NA | TRBV7-9 | TGTGCCAGCAGCTTAGCACAGGAAACTTCACCCCTCCACTTT | CASSLAQETSPLHF
TRBD2 | TRBJ2-1 | NA | TRBV4-1 | TGCGCCAGCAGCCTCACTAGCGGGGCCTACAATGAGCAGTTCTTC | CASSLTSGAYNEQFF
NA | TRBJ1-1 | once | TRBV14 | TGTGCCAGCAGCCAAGTTTTCGGGACACCGAGAGCAAACACTGAAGCTTTCTTT | CASSQVFGTPRANTEAFF
TRBD2 | TRBJ2-7 | NA | TRBV6-5 | TGTGCCAGCAGGGAAGCGGGGGTACACTACGAGCAGTACTTC | CASREAGVHYEQYF
NA | TRBJ1-1 | NA | TRBV9 | TGTGCCAGCAGACCCCTGTGGACAGATGAAGCTTTCTTT | CASRPLWTDEAFF
TRBD2 | TRBJ2-2 | NA | TRBV30 | TGTGCCTGGAAAGCGGGGTTTAACACCGGGGAGCTGTTTTTT | CAWKAGFNTGELFF
NA | TRBJ2-7 | NA | TRBV7-2 | TGTGCCAGCAGCTTCTTACTCGAGCAGTACTTC | CASSFLLEQYF
NA | TRBJ2-7 | NA | TRBV6-6 | TGTGCCAGCAGTTATAGGAGGCAGGCCGTCTCCTACGAGCAGTACTTC | CASSYRRQAVSYEQYF
NA | TRBJ2-1 | once | TRBV11-3 | TGTGCCAGCAGCTTTGGGCCCAATCGAGAGCAGTTCTTC | CASSFGPNREQFF
NA | TRBJ2-7 | NA | TRBV6-5 | TGTGCCAGCAGTTCCAGGTCCTACGAGCAGTACTTC | CASSSRSYEQYF
TRBD1 | TRBJ2-7 | NA | TRBV5-1 | TGCGCCAGCAGCTGCCTTCCGGGACAGGCTCCTTGG | CASSCLPGQAPW
TRBD1 | TRBJ2-7 | once | TRBV5-6 | TGTGCCAGCAACCCTAGGGACAGCTACGAGCAGTACTTC | CASNPRDSYEQYF
NA | TRBJ2-1 | NA | TRBV5-8 | TGTGCCAGCAGCTCTACAGGGAATGAGCAGTTCTTC | CASSSTGNEQFF
NA | TRBJ1-2 | NA | TRBV2 | TGTGCCAGCAGTGGACAGTCCTATGGCTACACCTTC | CASSGQSYGYTF
NA | TRBJ1-4 | NA | TRBV5-1 | TGCGCCAGCAGACAGGACCCAGCAACTAATGAAAAACTGTTTTTT | CASRQDPATNEKLFF
NA | TRBJ2-3 | NA | TRBV7-3 | TGTGCCAGCAGCACACTAGCTATGGGAACAGATACGCAGTATTTT | CASSTLAMGTDTQYF
NA | TRBJ1-1 | NA | TRBV6-5 | TGTGCCCGCGGGAGGAACCCAGTGAACACTGAAGCTTTCTTT | CARGRNPVNTEAFF
TRBD1 | TRBJ1-2 | NA | TRBV5-6 | TGTGCCAGCAGCTCGTCCCCGGGACAGCTATGGGGCTACACCTTC | CASSSSPGQLWGYTF
TRBD1 | TRBJ2-1 | once | TRBV9 | TGTGCCAGCAGCGCGGGGACAGAGTATGAGCAGTTCTTC | CASSAGTEYEQFF
TRBD2 | TRBJ2-1 | NA | TRBV28 | TGTGCCAGCAGTTCCGGGACTAGCGGGAGGAAATACTATGAGCAGTTCTTC | CASSSGTSGRKYYEQFF
TRBD2 | TRBJ2-3 | NA | TRBV7-2 | TGTGCCAGCAGCTTAATTGGACTAGCGGGAGGTAGCACAGATACGCAGTATTTT | CASSLIGLAGGSTDTQYF
NA | TRBJ1-6 | once | TRBV20-1 | TGCAGTGGTACAGCCCGGGGGTCCCTCCACTTT | CSGTARGSLHF
TRBD1 | TRBJ1-4 | NA | TRBV6-1 | TGTGCCAGCAGTGAACCAAGACAGGGCCTTAATGAAAAACTGTTTTTT | CASSEPRQGLNEKLFF
TRBD2 | TRBJ2-5 | NA | TRBV2 | TGTGCCAGCTCAAGGGGTAGAGCGGGGGGTAGAGAGACCCAGTACTTC | CASSRGRAGGRETQYF
NA | TRBJ2-5 | NA | TRBV1 | TGCACCAGCAGCCAGCGACAGGGTGGCGAAGAGACCCAGTACTTC | CTSSQRQGGEETQYF
TRBD1 | TRBJ1-2 | NA | TRBV28 | TGTGCCAGCACGTCGGGACAGGGGTTGGTTGGCTACACCTTC | CASTSGQGLVGYTF
NA | TRBJ2-1 | NA | TRBV4-1 | TGCGCCAGCAGCCAAGCCTACCGCCCGGGGGGCCCGTACAATGAGCAGTTCTTC | CASSQAYRPGGPYNEQFF
TRBD1 | TRBJ2-4 | NA | TRBV12-5 | TGTGCTAGTGGGGCCACAGGGGATCAAGCCAAAAACATTCAGTACTTC | CASGATGDQAKNIQYF
NA | TRBJ2-5 | few | TRBV4-1 | TGCGCCAGCAGCCAAGATCAAGCGTTTCAAGAGACCCAGTACTTC | CASSQDQAFQETQYF
NA | TRBJ1-1 | NA | TRBV27 | TGTGCCAGCAGTTTATCGGAGACAGGGAACACTGAAGCTTTCTTT | CASSLSETGNTEAFF
NA | TRBJ2-5 | NA | TRBV7-2 | TGTGCCAGCAGCTTACGGATCGGGGTGGGCGGGGAGCCACAAGAGACCCAGTACTTC | CASSLRIGVGGEPQETQYF
NA | TRBJ2-5 | NA | TRBV6-5 | TGTGCCAGCAGTTACTCGGCGGCGGGGCTGGGGGAGACCCAGTACTTC | CASSYSAAGLGETQYF
TRBD1 | TRBJ1-2 | NA | TRBV28 | TGTGCCAGCAGGGTGACAGGGGTTGAGGGCTACACCTTC | CASRVTGVEGYTF
NA | TRBJ2-3 | NA | TRBV6-4 | TGTGCCAGCAGTCGGTCTGCCTTGGCTAGTCCCACAGATACGCAGTATTTT | CASSRSALASPTDTQYF
NA | TRBJ2-2 | NA | TRBV10-3 | TGTGCCATCGGGGGGGCAAAGTCCACCGGGGAGCTGTTTTTT | CAIGGAKSTGELFF
TRBD1 | TRBJ2-1 | NA | TRBV5-6 | TGTGCCAGCAGCTTGGGGGGCAGGGGGAATTTCTACAATGAGCAGTTCTTC | CASSLGGRGNFYNEQFF
NA | TRBJ2-1 | NA | TRBV7-2 | TGTGCCAGCAGCCTCCGCGGGAACGAATACAATGAGCAGTTCTTC | CASSLRGNEYNEQFF
TRBD2 | TRBJ2-7 | NA | TRBV19 | TGTGCCAGTAGCAGAGGAAAAGCGGGAGGGTCCCACGAGCAGTACTTC | CASSRGKAGGSHEQYF
NA | TRBJ2-5 | NA | TRBV28 | TGTGCCAGCAGTCCCTCACTGGAGACCCAGTACTTC | CASSPSLETQYF